The sequence of this T cell receptor beta chain was determined in a study of memory CD4+ T cells and cytomegalovirus serostatus. Study-level background: Of the healthy Belgian adults, several were CMV seropositive and 20 to 30 seronegative.

Single viable CD3+CD4+CD8-CD45RO+ cells were sorted as the memory CD4+ T cells. After thawing, CD4+ T cells were positively selected. CDR3 size: 14 residues. V lost 2 bases, J lost 4 bases, and 4 bases stayed unmatched. Germline CDR1 reads MNHEY; CDR2 reads SVGAGI. Overall study results and limits: Repertoires predicted CMV serostatus with median bootstrapped AUC of approximately 0.94. The CMV-associated TCR signature appears largely within the CD4+ memory repertoire.

The assay was immunoSEQ multiplex PCR, and TCRdb's table has in-frame clones only and misses some. The sample contains about 27,000 clones, about 80% of which appear only once. Remarks on this clone: Its target is not known.

This sequence originates from an adult in good health and CMV-seronegative. Material: memory CD4+ T cells from blood. This sequence joins TRBV6-5 and TRBJ2-5; 7 nucleotides align to TRBD2. CDR3 sequence: CASSYRGGGETQYF. The CDR3 DNA is TGTGCCAGCAGTTACCGGGGCGGGGGAGAGACCCAGTACTTC.